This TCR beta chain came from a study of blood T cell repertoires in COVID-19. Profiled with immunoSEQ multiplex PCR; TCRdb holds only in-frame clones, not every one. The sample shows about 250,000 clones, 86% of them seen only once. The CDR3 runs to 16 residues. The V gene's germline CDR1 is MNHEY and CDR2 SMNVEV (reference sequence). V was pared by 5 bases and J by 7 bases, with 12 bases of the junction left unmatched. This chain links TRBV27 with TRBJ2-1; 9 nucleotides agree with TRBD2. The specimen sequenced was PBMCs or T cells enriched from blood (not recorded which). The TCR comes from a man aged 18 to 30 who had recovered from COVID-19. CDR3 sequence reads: CASSPPVAGVGNEQFF. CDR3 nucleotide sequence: TGTGCCAGCAGTCCCCCGGTAGCGGGAGTAGGTAATGAGCAGTTCTTC.